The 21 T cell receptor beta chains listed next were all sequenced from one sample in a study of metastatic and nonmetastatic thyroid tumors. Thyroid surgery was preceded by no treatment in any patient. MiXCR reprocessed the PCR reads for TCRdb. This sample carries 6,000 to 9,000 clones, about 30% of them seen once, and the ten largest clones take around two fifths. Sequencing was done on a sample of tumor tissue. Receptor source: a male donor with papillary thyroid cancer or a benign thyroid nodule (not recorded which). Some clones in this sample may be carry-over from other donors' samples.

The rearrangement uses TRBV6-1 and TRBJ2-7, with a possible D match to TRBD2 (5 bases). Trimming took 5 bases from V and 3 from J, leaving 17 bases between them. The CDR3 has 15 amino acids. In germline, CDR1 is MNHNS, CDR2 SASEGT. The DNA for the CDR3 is TGTGCCAGCAGTCCAATCTCGGGGAAAGGCTACGAGCAGTACGTC. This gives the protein CASSPISGKGYEQYV.

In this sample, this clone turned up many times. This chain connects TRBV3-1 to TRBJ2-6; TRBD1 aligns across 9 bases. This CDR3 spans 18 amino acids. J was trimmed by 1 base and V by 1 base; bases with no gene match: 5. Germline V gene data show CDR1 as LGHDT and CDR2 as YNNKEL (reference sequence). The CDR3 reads CASSQVPGQGSGANVLTF. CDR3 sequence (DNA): TGTGCCAGCAGCCAAGTTCCGGGACAGGGTTCTGGGGCCAACGTCCTGACTTTC.

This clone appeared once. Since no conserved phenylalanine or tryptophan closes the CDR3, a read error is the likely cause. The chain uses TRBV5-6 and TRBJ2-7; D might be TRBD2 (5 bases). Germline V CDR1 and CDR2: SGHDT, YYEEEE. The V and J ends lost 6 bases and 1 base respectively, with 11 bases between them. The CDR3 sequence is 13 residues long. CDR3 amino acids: CASTIGGSYEQYS. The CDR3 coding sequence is TGTGCCAGCACCATCGGCGGGTCCTACGAGCAGTACTCC.

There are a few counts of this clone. CDR3 protein: CASRQGIQPQHF. The CDR3 bases are TGTGCCAGTCGACAGGGGATTCAGCCCCAGCATTTT. The chain couples TRBV6-2 or TRBV6-3 to TRBJ1-5, with 8 bases lining up with TRBD1. Germline V gene sequence: CDR1 MNHEY, CDR2 SVGEGT. Trimming took 9 bases from V and 6 from J; bases not matched to a gene: 4. This CDR3 has 12 amino acids.

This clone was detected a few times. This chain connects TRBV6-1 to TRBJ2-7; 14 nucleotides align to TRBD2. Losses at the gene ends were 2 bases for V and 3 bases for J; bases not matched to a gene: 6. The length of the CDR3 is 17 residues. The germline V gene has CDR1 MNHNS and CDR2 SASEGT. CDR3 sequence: CASSEIFGLAGGYEQYF. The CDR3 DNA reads TGTGCCAGCAGTGAAATTTTTGGACTAGCGGGAGGCTACGAGCAGTACTTC.

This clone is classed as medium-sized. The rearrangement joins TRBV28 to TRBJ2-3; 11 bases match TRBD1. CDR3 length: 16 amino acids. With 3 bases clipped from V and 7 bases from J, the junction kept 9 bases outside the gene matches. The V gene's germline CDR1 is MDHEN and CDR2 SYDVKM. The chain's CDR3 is CASSFWTGGDLNTQYF. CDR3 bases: TGTGCCAGCAGTTTCTGGACAGGGGGCGATTTGAATACGCAGTATTTT.

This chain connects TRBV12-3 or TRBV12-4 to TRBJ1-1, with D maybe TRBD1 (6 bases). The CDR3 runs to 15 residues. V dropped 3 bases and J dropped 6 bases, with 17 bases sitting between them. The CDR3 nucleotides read TGTGCCAGCAGTTTGGTAGCAGGGGAGGGAGCTGAAGCTTTCTTT. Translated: CASSLVAGEGAEAFF.

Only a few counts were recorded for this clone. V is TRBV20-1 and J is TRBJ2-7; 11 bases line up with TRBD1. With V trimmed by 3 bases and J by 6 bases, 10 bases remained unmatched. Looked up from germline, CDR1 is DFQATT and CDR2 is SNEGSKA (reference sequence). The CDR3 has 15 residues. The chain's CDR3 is CSASGPAGTGGEQYF. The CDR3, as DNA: TGCAGTGCTAGCGGGCCGGCTGGGACAGGGGGCGAGCAGTACTTC.

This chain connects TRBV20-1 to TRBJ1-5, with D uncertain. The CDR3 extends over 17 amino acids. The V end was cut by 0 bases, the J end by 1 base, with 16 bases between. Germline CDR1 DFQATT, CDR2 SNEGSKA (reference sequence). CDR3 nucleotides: TGCAGTGCTAGAGACTTGAAACAGAGCCTGAGCAATCAGCCCCAGCATTTT. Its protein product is CSARDLKQSLSNQPQHF.

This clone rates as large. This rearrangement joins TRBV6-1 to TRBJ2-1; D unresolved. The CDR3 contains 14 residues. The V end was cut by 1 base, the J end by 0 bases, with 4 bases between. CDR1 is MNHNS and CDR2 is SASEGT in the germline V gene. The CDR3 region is CASSEGSSYNEQFF. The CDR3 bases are TGTGCCAGCAGTGAAGGAAGCTCCTACAATGAGCAGTTCTTC.

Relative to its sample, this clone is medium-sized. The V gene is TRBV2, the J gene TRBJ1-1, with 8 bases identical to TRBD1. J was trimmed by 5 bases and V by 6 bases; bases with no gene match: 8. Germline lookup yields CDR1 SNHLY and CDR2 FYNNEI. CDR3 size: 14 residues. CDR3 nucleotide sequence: TGTGCCAGCAGGCCCACAGGGGGTCTAACTGAAGCTTTCTTT. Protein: CASRPTGGLTEAFF.

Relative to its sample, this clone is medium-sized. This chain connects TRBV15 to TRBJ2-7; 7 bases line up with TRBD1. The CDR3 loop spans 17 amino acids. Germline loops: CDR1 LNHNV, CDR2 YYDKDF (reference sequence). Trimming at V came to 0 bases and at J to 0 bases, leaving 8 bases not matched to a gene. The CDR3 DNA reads TGTGCCACCAGCAGAGATAGGGGACAGAGGAGCTCCTACGAGCAGTACTTC. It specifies CATSRDRGQRSSYEQYF.

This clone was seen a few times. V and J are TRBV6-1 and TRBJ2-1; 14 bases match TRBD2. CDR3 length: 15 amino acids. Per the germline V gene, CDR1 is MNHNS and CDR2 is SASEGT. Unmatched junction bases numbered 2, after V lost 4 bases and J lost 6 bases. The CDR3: CASSVGLAGVNEQFF. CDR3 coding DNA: TGTGCCAGCAGTGTGGGACTAGCGGGAGTCAATGAGCAGTTCTTC.

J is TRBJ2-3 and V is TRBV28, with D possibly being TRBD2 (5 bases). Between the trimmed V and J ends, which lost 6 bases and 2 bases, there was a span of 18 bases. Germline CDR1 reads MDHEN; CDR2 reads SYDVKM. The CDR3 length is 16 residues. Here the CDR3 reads CASRTPGRLSTDTQYF. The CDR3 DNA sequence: TGTGCCAGCAGGACCCCCGGGCGACTATCCACAGATACGCAGTATTTT.

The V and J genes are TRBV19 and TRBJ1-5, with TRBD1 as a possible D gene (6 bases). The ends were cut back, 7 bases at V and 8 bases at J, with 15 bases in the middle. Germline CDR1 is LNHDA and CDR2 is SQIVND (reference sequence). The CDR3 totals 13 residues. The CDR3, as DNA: TGTGCCAGTAACCAAAACAGGGTTGAGCCCCAGCATTTT. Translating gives CASNQNRVEPQHF.

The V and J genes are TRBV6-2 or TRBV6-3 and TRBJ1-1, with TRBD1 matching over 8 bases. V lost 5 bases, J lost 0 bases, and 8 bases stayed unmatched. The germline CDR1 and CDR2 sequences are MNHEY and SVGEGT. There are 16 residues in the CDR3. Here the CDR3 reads CASSTLYRGMNTEAFF. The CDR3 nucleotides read TGTGCCAGCAGTACCCTTTACAGGGGGATGAACACTGAAGCTTTCTTT.

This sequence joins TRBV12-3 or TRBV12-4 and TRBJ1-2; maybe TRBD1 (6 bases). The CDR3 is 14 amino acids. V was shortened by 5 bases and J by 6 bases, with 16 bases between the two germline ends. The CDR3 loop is CASSRARGRDGYTF. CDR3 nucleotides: TGTGCCAGCAGTCGGGCCAGGGGAAGGGATGGCTACACCTTC.

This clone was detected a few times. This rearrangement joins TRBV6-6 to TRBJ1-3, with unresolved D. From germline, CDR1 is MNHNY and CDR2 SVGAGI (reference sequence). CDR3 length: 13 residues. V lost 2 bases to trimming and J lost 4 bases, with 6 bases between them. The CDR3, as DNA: TGTGCCAGCAGTTACGACAACGGAAACACCATATATTTT. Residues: CASSYDNGNTIYF.

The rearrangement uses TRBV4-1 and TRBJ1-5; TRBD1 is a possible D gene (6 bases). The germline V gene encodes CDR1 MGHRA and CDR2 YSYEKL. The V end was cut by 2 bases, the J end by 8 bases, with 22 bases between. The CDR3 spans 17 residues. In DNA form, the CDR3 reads TGCGCCAGCAGCCAAAACCCTTGGACAGTCAAGAATAAGCCCCAGCATTTT. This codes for CASSQNPWTVKNKPQHF.

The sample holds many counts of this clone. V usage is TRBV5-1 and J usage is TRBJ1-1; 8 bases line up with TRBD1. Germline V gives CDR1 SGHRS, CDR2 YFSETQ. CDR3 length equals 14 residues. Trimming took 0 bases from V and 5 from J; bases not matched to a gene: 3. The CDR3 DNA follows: TGCGCCAGCAGCTTGGGGACAGGGAGTACTGAAGCTTTCTTT. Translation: CASSLGTGSTEAFF.

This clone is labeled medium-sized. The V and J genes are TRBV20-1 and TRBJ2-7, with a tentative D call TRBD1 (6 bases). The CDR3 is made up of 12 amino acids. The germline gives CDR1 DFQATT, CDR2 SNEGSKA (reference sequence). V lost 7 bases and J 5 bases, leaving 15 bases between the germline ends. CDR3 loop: CSGGRGVNEQYF. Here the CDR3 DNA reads TGCAGTGGGGGGCGAGGGGTCAACGAGCAGTACTTC.